The sequence of this T cell receptor (beta chain) was determined in a study of blood T cell repertoires in COVID-19. Whole-study context: Acute and convalescent COVID-19 samples came from the United States, Italy and Spain. The analysed material was cDNA or gDNA that came from T cells, B-cell-depleted T cells, or PBMCs.

This clone was observed once. In the source study's methods: It was from reference gene primer amplification that nucleated cell counts were estimated. Using immunoSEQ multiplex PCR, the repertoire was profiled, and TCRdb retains in-frame clones only, with some absent. V and J calls and clone size are as listed in that table; D and trimming were resolved from the DNA. The profile shows under 95,000 clones, roughly 87% of them singletons. This CDR3 is 14 amino acids long. V lost 6 bases and J lost 9; bases outside the gene matches: 4. Looked up from germline, CDR1 is LGHDT and CDR2 is YNNKEL (reference sequence).

The chain has TRBV3-1 (or the pseudogene TRBV3-2) and TRBJ2-1; TRBD2 aligns across 14 bases. Sequenced material: peripheral blood. The receptor was isolated from a man aged 45 to 65 with acute or convalescent COVID-19. The DNA for the CDR3 is TGTGCCAGCAGACGACTAGCGGGAGGGCGTGAGCAGTTCTTC. This sequence encodes CASRRLAGGREQFF.